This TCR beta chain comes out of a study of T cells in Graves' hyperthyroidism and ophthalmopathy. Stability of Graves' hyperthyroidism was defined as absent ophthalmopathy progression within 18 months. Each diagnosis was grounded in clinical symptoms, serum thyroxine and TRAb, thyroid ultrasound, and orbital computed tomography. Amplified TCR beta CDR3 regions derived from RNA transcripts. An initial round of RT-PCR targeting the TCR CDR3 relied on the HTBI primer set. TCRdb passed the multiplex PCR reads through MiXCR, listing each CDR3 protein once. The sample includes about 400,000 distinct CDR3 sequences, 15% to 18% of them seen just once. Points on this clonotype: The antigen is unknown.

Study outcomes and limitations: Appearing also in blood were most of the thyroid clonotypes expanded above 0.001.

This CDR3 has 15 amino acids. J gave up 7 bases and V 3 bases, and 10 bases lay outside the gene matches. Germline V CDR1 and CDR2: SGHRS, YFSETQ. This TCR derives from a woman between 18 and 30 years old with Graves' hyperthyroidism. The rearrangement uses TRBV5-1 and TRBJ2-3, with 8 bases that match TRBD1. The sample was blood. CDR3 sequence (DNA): TGCGCCAGCAGCTCCGGGACAGGAGCACGGAATACGCAGTATTTT. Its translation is CASSSGTGARNTQYF.